This TCR beta chain is drawn from a study of technical replicates of blood from four donors. This table comes from immunoSEQ multiplex PCR, and its TCRdb copy is limited to in-frame clones, with some not included. The sample holds 60,000 to 85,000 clones, around 96% seen once. The sequence derives from a human donor in good health. Material for sequencing was T cells isolated from PBMCs.

CDR3 sequence: CASSLSQRETHEQYF. The CDR3 nucleotides are TGTGCCAGCAGCTTATCACAGCGGGAGACCCACGAGCAGTACTTC. This chain links TRBV11-2 with TRBJ2-7, with 8 nucleotides matching TRBD2. The germline V gene encodes CDR1 SGHAT and CDR2 FQNNGV. V shed 2 bases and J 5 bases; nucleotides not matched to a gene: 8. The CDR3 consists of 15 residues.